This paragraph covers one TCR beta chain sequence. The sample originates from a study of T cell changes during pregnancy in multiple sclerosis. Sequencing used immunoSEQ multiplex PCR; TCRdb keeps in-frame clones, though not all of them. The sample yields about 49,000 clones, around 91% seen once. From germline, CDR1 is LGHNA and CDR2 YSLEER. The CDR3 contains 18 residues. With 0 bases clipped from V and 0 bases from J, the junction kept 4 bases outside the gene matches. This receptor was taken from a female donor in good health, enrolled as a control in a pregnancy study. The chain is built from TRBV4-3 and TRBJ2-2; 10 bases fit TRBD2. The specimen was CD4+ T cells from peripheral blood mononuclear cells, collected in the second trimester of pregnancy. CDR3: CASSQDLTSGSNTGELFF. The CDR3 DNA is TGCGCCAGCAGCCAAGATTTGACTAGCGGGTCGAACACCGGGGAGCTGTTTTTT.